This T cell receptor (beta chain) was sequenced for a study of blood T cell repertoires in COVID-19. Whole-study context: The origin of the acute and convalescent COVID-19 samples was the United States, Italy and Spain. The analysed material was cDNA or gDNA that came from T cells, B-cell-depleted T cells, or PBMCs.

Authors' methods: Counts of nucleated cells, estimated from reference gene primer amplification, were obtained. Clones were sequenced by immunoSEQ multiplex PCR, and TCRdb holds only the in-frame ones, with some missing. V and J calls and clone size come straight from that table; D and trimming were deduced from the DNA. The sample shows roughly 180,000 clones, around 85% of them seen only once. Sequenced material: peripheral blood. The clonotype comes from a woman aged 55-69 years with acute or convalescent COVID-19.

The CDR3 reads CASSRTGSPNSPLHF. The CDR3 bases are TGTGCCAGCAGCAGGACAGGGAGTCCCAATTCACCCCTCCACTTT. V usage is TRBV5-5 and J usage is TRBJ1-6; 8 positions match TRBD1. V lost 4 bases, J lost 7 bases, and 7 bases stayed unmatched. CDR3 length: 15 amino acids. Germline V gene sequence: CDR1 SGHKS, CDR2 YYEKEE (reference sequence).